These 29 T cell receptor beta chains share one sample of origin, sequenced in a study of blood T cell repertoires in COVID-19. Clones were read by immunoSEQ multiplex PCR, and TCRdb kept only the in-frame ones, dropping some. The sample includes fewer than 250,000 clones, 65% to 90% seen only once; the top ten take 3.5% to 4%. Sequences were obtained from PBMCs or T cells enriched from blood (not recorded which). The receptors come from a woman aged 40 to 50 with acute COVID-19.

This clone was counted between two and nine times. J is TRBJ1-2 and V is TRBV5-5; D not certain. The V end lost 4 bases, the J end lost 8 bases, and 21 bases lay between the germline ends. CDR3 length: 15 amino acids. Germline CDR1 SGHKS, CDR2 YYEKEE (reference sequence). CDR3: CASSTYEKLSIGYTF. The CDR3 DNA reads TGTGCCAGCAGCACCTACGAAAAATTGTCTATCGGCTACACCTTC.

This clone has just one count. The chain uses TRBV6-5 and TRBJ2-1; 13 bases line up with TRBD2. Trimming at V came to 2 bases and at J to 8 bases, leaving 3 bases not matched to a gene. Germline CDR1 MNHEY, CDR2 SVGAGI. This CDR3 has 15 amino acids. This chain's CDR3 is CASSYTSGRADEQFF. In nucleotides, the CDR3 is TGTGCCAGCAGTTACACTAGCGGGAGGGCCGATGAGCAGTTCTTC.

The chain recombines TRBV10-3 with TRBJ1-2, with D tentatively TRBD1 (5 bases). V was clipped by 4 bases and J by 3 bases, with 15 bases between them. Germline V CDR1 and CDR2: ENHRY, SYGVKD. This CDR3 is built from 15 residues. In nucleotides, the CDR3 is TGTGCCATCAGTGGGGGGGATAAACTTGACTATGGCTACACCTTC. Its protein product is CAISGGDKLDYGYTF.

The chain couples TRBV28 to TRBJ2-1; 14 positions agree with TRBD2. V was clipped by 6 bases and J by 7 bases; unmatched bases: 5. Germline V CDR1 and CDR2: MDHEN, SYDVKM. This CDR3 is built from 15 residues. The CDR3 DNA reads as TGTGCCAGCAGCACTGGGACTAGCGGGAGAAATGAGCAGTTCTTC. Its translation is CASSTGTSGRNEQFF.

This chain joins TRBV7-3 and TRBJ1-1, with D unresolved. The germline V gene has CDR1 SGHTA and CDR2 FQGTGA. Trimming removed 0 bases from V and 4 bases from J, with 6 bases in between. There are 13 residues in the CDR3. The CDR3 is CASSLTLSTEAFF. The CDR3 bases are TGTGCCAGCAGCTTAACGTTGAGCACTGAAGCTTTCTTT.

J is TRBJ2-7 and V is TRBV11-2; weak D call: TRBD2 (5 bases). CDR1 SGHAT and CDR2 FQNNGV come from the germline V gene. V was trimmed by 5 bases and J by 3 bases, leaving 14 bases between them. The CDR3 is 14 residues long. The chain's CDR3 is CASSPSGLHYEQYF. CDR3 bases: TGTGCCAGCAGCCCTTCTGGACTCCACTACGAGCAGTACTTC.

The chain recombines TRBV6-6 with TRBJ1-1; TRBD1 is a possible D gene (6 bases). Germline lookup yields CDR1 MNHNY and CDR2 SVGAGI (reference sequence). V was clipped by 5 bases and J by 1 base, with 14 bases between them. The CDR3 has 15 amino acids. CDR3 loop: CASSPTGTSNTEAFF. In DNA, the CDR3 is TGTGCCAGCAGTCCCACCGGGACATCGAACACTGAAGCTTTCTTT.

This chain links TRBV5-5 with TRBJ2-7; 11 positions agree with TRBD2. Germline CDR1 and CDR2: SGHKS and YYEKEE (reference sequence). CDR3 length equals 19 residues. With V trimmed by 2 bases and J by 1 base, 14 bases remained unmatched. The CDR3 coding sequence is TGTGCCAGCAGCTTTAGCGGGAGGGGAGGCCTTCTCGATTCCTACGAGCAGTACTTC. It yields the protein CASSFSGRGGLLDSYEQYF. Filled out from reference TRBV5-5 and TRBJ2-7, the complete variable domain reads DAGVTQSPTHLIKTRGQQVTLRCSPISGHKSVSWYQQVLGQGPQFIFQYYEKEERGRGNFPDRFSARQFPNYSSELNVNALLLGDSALYLCASSFSGRGGLLDSYEQYFGPGTRLTVT.

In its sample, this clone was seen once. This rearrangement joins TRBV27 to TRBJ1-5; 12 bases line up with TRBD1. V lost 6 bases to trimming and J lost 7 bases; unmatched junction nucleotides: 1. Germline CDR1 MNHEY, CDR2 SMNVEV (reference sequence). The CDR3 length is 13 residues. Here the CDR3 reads CASRGQGAQPQHF. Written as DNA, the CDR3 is TGTGCCAGCAGGGGACAGGGGGCACAGCCCCAGCATTTT.

The CDR3 region has the DNA TGTGCCAGCAGTTTATCCCCAGGGAGGCCAGCGGCCACAGCTTTCTTT. It encodes CASSLSPGRPAATAFF. The gene calls are TRBV28 and TRBJ1-1, with TRBD1 as a possible D gene (5 bases). The CDR3 has 16 amino acids. The germline V gene encodes CDR1 MDHEN and CDR2 SYDVKM. Trimming took 1 base from V and 10 from J, leaving 22 bases between them.

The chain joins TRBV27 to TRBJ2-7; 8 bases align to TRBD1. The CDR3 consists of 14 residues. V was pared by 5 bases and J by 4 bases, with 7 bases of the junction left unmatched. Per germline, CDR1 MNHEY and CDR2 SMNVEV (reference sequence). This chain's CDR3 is CASSRTGWSYEQYF. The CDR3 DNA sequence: TGTGCCAGCAGTCGGACAGGGTGGAGTTACGAGCAGTACTTC.

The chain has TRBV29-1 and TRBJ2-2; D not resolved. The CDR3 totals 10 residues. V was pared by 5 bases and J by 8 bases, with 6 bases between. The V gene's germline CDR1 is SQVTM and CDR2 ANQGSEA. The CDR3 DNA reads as TGCAGCGTTTGGCGGGGGGAGCTGTTTTTT. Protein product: CSVWRGELFF.

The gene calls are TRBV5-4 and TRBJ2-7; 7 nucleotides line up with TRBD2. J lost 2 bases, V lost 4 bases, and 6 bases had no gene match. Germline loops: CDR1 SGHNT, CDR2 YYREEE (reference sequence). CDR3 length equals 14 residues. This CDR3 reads CASSTGTTTYEQYF. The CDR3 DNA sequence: TGTGCCAGCAGCACGGGGACTACCACCTACGAGCAGTACTTC.

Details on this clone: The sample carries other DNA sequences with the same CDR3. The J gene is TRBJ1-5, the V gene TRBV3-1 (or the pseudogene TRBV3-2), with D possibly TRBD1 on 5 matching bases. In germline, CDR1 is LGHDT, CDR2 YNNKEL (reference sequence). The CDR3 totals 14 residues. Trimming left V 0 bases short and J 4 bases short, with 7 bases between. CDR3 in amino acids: CASSQDGGNQPQHF. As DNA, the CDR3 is TGTGCCAGCAGCCAAGACGGGGGGAATCAGCCCCAGCATTTT.

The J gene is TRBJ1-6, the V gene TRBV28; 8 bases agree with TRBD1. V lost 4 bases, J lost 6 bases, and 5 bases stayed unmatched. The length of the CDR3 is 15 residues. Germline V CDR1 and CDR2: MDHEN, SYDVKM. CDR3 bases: TGTGCCAGCAGTTGGACAGGGTTTGGTAATTCACCCCTCCACTTT. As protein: CASSWTGFGNSPLHF.

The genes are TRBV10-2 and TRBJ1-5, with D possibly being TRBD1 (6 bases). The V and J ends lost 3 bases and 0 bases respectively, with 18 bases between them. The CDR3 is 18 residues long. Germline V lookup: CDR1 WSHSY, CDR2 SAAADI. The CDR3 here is CASSEWGRGYDSNQPQHF. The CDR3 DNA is TGCGCCAGCAGTGAATGGGGCAGGGGCTATGATAGCAATCAGCCCCAGCATTTT.

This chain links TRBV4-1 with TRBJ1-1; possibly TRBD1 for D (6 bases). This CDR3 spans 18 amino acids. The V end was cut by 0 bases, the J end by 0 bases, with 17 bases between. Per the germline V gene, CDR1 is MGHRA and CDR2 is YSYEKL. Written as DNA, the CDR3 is TGCGCCAGCAGCCAAGATCTCAGGGACACAATCATGAACACTGAAGCTTTCTTT. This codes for CASSQDLRDTIMNTEAFF.

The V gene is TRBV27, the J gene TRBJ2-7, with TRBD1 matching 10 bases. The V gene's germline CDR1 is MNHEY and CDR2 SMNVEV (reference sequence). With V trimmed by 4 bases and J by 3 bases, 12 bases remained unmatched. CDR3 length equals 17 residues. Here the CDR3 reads CASSSQTGGYSNYEQYF. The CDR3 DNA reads TGTGCCAGCAGTTCTCAGACAGGGGGCTACTCCAACTACGAGCAGTACTTC.

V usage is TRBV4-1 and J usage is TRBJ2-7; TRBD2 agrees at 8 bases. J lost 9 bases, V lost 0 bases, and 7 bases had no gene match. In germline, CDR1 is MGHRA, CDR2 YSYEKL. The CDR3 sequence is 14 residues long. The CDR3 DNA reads TGCGCCAGCAGCCAAGAGGGACTAGTGCATGTGCAGTACTTC. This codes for CASSQEGLVHVQYF.

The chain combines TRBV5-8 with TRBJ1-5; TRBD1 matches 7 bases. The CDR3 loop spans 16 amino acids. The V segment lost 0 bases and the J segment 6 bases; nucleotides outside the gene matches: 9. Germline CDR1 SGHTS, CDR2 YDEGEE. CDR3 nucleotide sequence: TGTGCCAGCAGCTTGGGGCCGTTTGAGGGGGCTCAGCCCCAGCATTTT. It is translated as CASSLGPFEGAQPQHF.

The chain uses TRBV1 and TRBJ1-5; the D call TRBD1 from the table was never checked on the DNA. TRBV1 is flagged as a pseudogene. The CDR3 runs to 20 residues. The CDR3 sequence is CTSSQGGRDRGLYSNQPQHF. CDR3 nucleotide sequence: TGCACCAGCAGCCAAGGGGGCCGAGACAGGGGCCTTTATAGCAATCAGCCCCAGCATTTT.

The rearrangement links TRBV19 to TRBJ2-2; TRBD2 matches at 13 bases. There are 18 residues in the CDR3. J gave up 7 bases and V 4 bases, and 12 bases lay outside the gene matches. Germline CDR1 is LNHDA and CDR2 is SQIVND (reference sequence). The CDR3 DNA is TGTGCCAGTAGTACCTATCGGACTAGCGGGAGTGAGCTCGGGGAGCTGTTTTTT. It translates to CASSTYRTSGSELGELFF.

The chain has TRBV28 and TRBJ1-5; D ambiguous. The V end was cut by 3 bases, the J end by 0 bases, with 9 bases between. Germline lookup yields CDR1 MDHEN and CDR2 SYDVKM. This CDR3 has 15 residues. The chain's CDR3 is CASSFVQSSNQPQHF. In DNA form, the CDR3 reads TGTGCCAGCAGTTTCGTACAGAGTAGCAATCAGCCCCAGCATTTT.

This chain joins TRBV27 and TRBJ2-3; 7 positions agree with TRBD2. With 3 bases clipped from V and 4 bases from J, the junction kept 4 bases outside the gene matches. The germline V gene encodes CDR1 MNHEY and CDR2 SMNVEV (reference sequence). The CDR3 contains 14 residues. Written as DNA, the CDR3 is TGTGCCAGCAGTTTTAGACTAGCATCAGATACGCAGTATTTT. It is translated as CASSFRLASDTQYF.

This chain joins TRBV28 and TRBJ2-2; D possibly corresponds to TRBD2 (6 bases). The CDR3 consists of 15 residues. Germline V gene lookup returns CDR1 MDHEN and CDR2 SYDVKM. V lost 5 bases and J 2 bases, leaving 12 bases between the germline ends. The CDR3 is CASSKSGLNTGELFF. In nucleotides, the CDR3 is TGTGCCAGCAGTAAGAGCGGGCTTAACACCGGGGAGCTGTTTTTT.

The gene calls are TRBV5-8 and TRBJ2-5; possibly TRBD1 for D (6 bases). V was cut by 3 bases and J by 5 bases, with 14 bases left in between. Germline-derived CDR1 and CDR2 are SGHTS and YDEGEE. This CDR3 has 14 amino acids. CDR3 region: CASSSGQSWETQYF. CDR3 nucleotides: TGTGCCAGCAGCTCCGGACAGTCTTGGGAGACCCAGTACTTC.

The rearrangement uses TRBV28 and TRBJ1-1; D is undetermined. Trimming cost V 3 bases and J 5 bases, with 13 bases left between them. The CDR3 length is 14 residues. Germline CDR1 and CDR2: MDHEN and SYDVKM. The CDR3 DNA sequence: TGTGCCAGCAGTTTCCGGCTGAGAGGGACTGAAGCTTTCTTT. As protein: CASSFRLRGTEAFF.

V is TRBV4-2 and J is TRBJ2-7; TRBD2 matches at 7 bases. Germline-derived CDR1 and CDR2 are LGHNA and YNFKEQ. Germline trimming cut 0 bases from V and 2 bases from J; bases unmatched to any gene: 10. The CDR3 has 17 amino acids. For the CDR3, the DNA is TGTGCCAGCAGCCAAGATTGGAGTGCCGGGGGGACCTACGAGCAGTACTTC. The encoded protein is CASSQDWSAGGTYEQYF.

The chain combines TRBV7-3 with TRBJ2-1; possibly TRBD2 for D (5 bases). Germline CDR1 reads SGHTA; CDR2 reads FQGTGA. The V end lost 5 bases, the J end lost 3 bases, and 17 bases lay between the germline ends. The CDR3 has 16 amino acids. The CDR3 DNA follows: TGTGCCAGCAGCCCCTCCCCCGGACTTGTCTACAATGAGCAGTTCTTC. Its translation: CASSPSPGLVYNEQFF. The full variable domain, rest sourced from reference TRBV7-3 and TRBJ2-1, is GAGVSQTPSNKVTEKGKYVELRCDPISGHTALYWYRQSLGQGPEFLIYFQGTGAADDSGLPNDRFFAVRPEGSVSTLKIQRTERGDSAVYLCASSPSPGLVYNEQFFGPGTRLTVL.